One and the same sample provided the 14 T cell receptor beta chains below, sequenced in a study of T cell responses to AZD1222 COVID-19 vaccine. Measured with immunoSEQ multiplex PCR; TCRdb has only the in-frame clones, and not every one. The repertoire holds 140,000 or so clones, with roughly 90% as singletons. The input for sequencing was peripheral blood, taken 28 days after the second AZD1222 dose. These TCRs come from an adult who received the AZD1222 COVID-19 vaccine.

Only one count was recorded for this clone. This chain links TRBV12-2 with TRBJ1-2; no check of the table's D call, TRBD1, against the DNA was made. TRBV12-2 is assigned pseudogene status. This CDR3 region has 17 residues. The CDR3 bases are TGTGCAAGTCGCTTGACCCCGGGACAGGGGGCGAACGATGGCTACACCTTC. It encodes CASRLTPGQGANDGYTF.

The genes are TRBV5-1 and TRBJ1-2, with a possible D match to TRBD1 (5 bases). V dropped 5 bases and J dropped 0 bases, with 14 bases sitting between them. The germline V gene encodes CDR1 SGHRS and CDR2 YFSETQ. There are 15 residues in the CDR3. CDR3 DNA sequence: TGCGCCAGCAGGCTGGGACCGCAAGCTAACTATGGCTACACCTTC. It yields the protein CASRLGPQANYGYTF.

For the CDR3, the DNA is TGCGCCAGCAGCTTCGGTAGCCCGGCCGGGGCCAACGTCCTGACTTTC. Residues: CASSFGSPAGANVLTF. The rearrangement uses TRBV5-1 and TRBJ2-6, with unresolved D. CDR1 is SGHRS and CDR2 is YFSETQ in the germline V gene. The V gene lost 2 bases and the J gene lost 4 bases, with 13 bases spanning the gap. The CDR3 sequence is 16 residues long. Combining the CDR3 with reference TRBV5-1 and TRBJ2-6 gives the whole variable domain KAGVTQTPRYLIKTRGQQVTLSCSPISGHRSVSWYQQTPGQGLQFLFEYFSETQRNKGNFPGRFSGRQFSNSRSEMNVSTLELGDSALYLCASSFGSPAGANVLTFGAGSRLTVL.

The V and J genes are TRBV12-3 or TRBV12-4 and TRBJ2-5; tentative D call: TRBD1 (5 bases). This CDR3 contains 13 residues. V was shortened by 1 base and J by 13 bases, with 16 bases between the two germline ends. CDR3 sequence reads: CASSLGWQGQGYF. The DNA of the CDR3 is TGTGCCAGCAGTTTAGGGTGGCAGGGCCAGGGGTACTTC.

This clone has only a few counts. V usage is TRBV19 and J usage is TRBJ2-1; TRBD2 might be the D (6 bases). CDR3 length: 15 amino acids. V lost 2 bases and J 4 bases, leaving 12 bases between the germline ends. The germline gives CDR1 LNHDA, CDR2 SQIVND (reference sequence). The CDR3 DNA reads as TGTGCCAGTAGTATACCTGGGAGGCTTTACAATGAGCAGTTCTTC. It codes for CASSIPGRLYNEQFF.

The chain is built from TRBV28 and TRBJ1-2; 10 bases line up with TRBD1. With V trimmed by 3 bases and J by 5 bases, 0 bases remained unmatched. CDR3 length: 13 residues. Per germline, CDR1 MDHEN and CDR2 SYDVKM. The CDR3 DNA is TGTGCCAGCAGTTTGGGACAGGGGTATGGCTACACCTTC. Residues: CASSLGQGYGYTF.

The chain couples TRBV7-9 to TRBJ1-4; TRBD1 matches 7 bases. The CDR3 has 15 residues. After removal of 5 bases from V and 3 bases from J, the junction contained 6 bases not matched to a gene. The germline V gene encodes CDR1 SEHNR and CDR2 FQNEAQ (reference sequence). CDR3 nucleotide sequence: TGTGCCAGCAGCCTCGGTCAGGGGGCTAATGAAAAACTGTTTTTT. Translating gives CASSLGQGANEKLFF.

The genes are TRBV6-5 and TRBJ1-1, with D possibly TRBD1 on 6 matching bases. There are 13 residues in the CDR3. V lost 0 bases to trimming and J lost 9 bases, with 11 bases between them. The V gene's germline CDR1 is MNHEY and CDR2 SVGAGI. The CDR3 nucleotides read TGTGCCAGCAGTTACTCTTCCGGGGGCAAAGCTTTCTTT. It yields the protein CASSYSSGGKAFF.

The rearrangement joins TRBV4-1 to TRBJ1-2, with a tentative D call TRBD1 (5 bases). V gave up 3 bases and J gave up 1 base, with 15 bases separating them. From germline, CDR1 is MGHRA and CDR2 YSYEKL. This CDR3 contains 16 residues. This chain's CDR3 is CASSQGLGQLNYGYTF. The CDR3 DNA sequence: TGCGCCAGCAGCCAGGGCCTGGGGCAGCTTAACTATGGCTACACCTTC.

The genes are TRBV2 and TRBJ1-1; TRBD1 is a possible D gene (5 bases). Germline assignment: CDR1 SNHLY and CDR2 FYNNEI. The CDR3 is made up of 14 amino acids. Deletions cut 1 base from V and 5 bases from J, with 11 bases between. The CDR3 region has the DNA TGTGCCAGCAGTGAAGTGGGGGGGAGGACTGAAGCTTTCTTT. It translates to CASSEVGGRTEAFF.

This chain connects TRBV19 to TRBJ2-1, with D hard to call. The CDR3 spans 14 residues. V dropped 4 bases and J dropped 6 bases, with 13 bases sitting between them. The V gene's germline CDR1 is LNHDA and CDR2 SQIVND (reference sequence). CDR3 coding DNA: TGTGCCAGTAGTAATGTATTTCCGAGCAATGAGCAGTTCTTC. Protein: CASSNVFPSNEQFF.

The rearrangement uses TRBV27 and TRBJ1-6, with TRBD1 identical over 9 bases. CDR3 size: 17 residues. Trimming cost V 7 bases and J 10 bases; bases outside gene matches: 17. Germline V gene sequence: CDR1 MNHEY, CDR2 SMNVEV (reference sequence). CDR3 DNA sequence: TGTGCCAGCATGGGAGTTGGACAACAGGGGGCTAGATCACCCCTCCACTTT. Translated, it gives CASMGVGQQGARSPLHF.

The V and J genes are TRBV19 and TRBJ2-2; D ambiguous. Germline V gene sequence: CDR1 LNHDA, CDR2 SQIVND (reference sequence). The germline V and J ends were trimmed by 5 bases and 5 bases, with 9 bases remaining between them. The CDR3 length is 13 residues. For the CDR3, the DNA is TGTGCCAGTAGTCAGGAGTGGACCGGGGAGCTGTTTTTT. Translating gives CASSQEWTGELFF. The whole variable domain, filled in from reference TRBV19 and TRBJ2-2, reads DGGITQSPKYLFRKEGQNVTLSCEQNLNHDAMYWYRQDPGQGLRLIYYSQIVNDFQKGDIAEGYSVSREKKESFPLTVTSAQKNPTAFYLCASSQEWTGELFFGEGSRLTVL.

The chain joins TRBV3-1 (or the pseudogene TRBV3-2) to TRBJ1-2; no clear D gene. The CDR3 runs to 15 residues. V dropped 2 bases and J dropped 4 bases, with 14 bases sitting between them. CDR1 LGHDT and CDR2 YNNKEL come from the germline V gene (reference sequence). The CDR3 sequence: CASSQNSPAGYGYTF. CDR3 in DNA: TGTGCCAGCAGCCAAAACTCTCCAGCTGGCTATGGCTACACCTTC.